Listed below are T cell receptor beta chains from one sample, sequenced in a study of beta chain features in type 1 diabetes. The data were produced by immunoSEQ multiplex PCR, yet TCRdb's version contains in-frame clones alone and is incomplete. The sample holds about 150,000 clones, about a tenth seen once. The sample consisted of central memory CD4+ T cells from blood. These TCRs come from a man aged 30-40 years with type 1 diabetes. The CDR3 runs from the conserved cysteine through the conserved F or W. D genes are given only for firm matches. The size of a clone is reported for some rows only, either as once, few or many, or as a class for expanded clones.

D gene	V gene	J gene	clone size	CDR3 length	CDR3 DNA	CDR3 protein
-	TRBV27	TRBJ1-2	few	16	TGTGCCAGCAGTTTATCTGCGGGAAGTCTTACGGGTGGCTACACCTTC	CASSLSAGSLTGGYTF
-	TRBV2	TRBJ1-1	few	14	TGTGCCAGCAGTGAACGGCAGGGGTTTGCTGAAGCTTTCTTT	CASSERQGFAEAFF
-	TRBV6-5	TRBJ1-2	-	15	TGTGCCAGCAGTTCCGGTGGGGGCACTAACTATGGCTACACCTTC	CASSSGGGTNYGYTF
TRBD1	TRBV7-9	TRBJ1-1	few	15	TGTGCCAGCAGCTCGCAAGGGACAGCGAACACTGAAGCTTTCTTT	CASSSQGTANTEAFF
-	TRBV7-9	TRBJ2-7	-	12	TGTGCCAGCACCGGGACTCCGAACGAGCAGTACTTC	CASTGTPNEQYF
-	TRBV6-5	TRBJ2-6	-	15	TGTGCCAGCAGGTCAGGGGCTTCTGGGGCCAACGTCCTGACTTTC	CASRSGASGANVLTF
-	TRBV7-9	TRBJ2-7	-	14	TGTGCCAGCAGCCCTTTGGGCCGCGGACTCGAGCAGTACTTC	CASSPLGRGLEQYF
-	TRBV28	TRBJ1-1	few	14	TGTGCCAGCGACCAGACAGGACTGATCACTGAAGCTTTCTTT	CASDQTGLITEAFF
-	TRBV9	TRBJ2-5	-	15	TGTGCCAGCAGCGCCTCTGGAGTCGCAGAAGAGACCCAGTACTTC	CASSASGVAEETQYF
TRBD1	TRBV7-8	TRBJ1-3	-	17	TGTGCCAGCACACCCGGACAGGGATTTTCTTCTGGAAACACCATATATTTT	CASTPGQGFSSGNTIYF
-	TRBV28	TRBJ2-1	few	15	TGTGCCAGCAGTTTCCAGGTGGCGTCCTACAATGAGCAGTTCTTC	CASSFQVASYNEQFF
-	TRBV27	TRBJ2-7	few	15	TGTGCCAGCAGTCCCCCAGCAGGGCGAGGAATGGAGCAGTACTTC	CASSPPAGRGMEQYF
TRBD1	TRBV19	TRBJ2-7	-	12	TGTGCCAGTAGTCAACAGGGGTACGAGCAGTACTTC	CASSQQGYEQYF
TRBD1	TRBV5-4	TRBJ2-7	-	12	TGTGCCAGCAGCCAAGACAGGGGAGAGCAGTACTTC	CASSQDRGEQYF
-	TRBV2	TRBJ2-7	-	14	TGTGCCAGCAGTCCCGCTGGCGGCTGGAACGAGCAGTACTTC	CASSPAGGWNEQYF
TRBD2	TRBV30	TRBJ2-3	-	13	TGTGCCTTAGTTAGCGGGAGCGATAATACGCAGTATTTT	CALVSGSDNTQYF
TRBD2	TRBV7-3	TRBJ2-7	-	14	TGTGCCAGCAGTCGGAGCGGGAGCGGCGGGGAGCAGTACTTC	CASSRSGSGGEQYF
-	TRBV7-2	TRBJ1-5	-	14	TGTGCCAGCAGGCCCGGAGGGGGCAATCAGCCCCAGCATTTT	CASRPGGGNQPQHF
TRBD2	TRBV9	TRBJ2-2	-	16	TGTGCCAGCAGCGTAGCGGCTAGCGGGAACACCGGGGAGCTGTTTTTT	CASSVAASGNTGELFF
-	TRBV4-3	TRBJ1-5	few	15	TGCGCCAGCAGCCAAGACAGTCAGGGTGGCCAGCCCCAGCATTTT	CASSQDSQGGQPQHF
TRBD2	TRBV7-9	TRBJ2-1	-	14	TGTGCCAGCAGTCAACTAGCGGAGGGGGGTGAGCAGTTCTTC	CASSQLAEGGEQFF
TRBD1	TRBV5-4	TRBJ1-2	-	15	TGTGCCAGCAGCTCCCCTCCGGGACAGCCCTATGGCTACACCTTC	CASSSPPGQPYGYTF
-	TRBV7-7	TRBJ2-7	-	14	TGTGCTAGCAACTTACAGAGGAGCTCCTACGAGCAGTACTTC	CASNLQRSSYEQYF
-	TRBV19	TRBJ2-5	-	12	TGTGCCAGTAGTATAGATCGGGAGACCCAGTACTTC	CASSIDRETQYF
TRBD2	TRBV2	TRBJ2-1	-	12	TGTGCCAGCAAATACGCGGGGGGAGAGCAGTTCTTC	CASKYAGGEQFF
-	TRBV5-4	TRBJ1-2	few	13	TGTGCCAGCACCCGAGACAATAACTATGGCTACACCTTC	CASTRDNNYGYTF
TRBD2	TRBV7-3	TRBJ2-7	-	14	TGTGCCAGCAGCCTGATAGCGGGGGGGGACGAGCAGTACTTC	CASSLIAGGDEQYF
-	TRBV19	TRBJ2-3	-	15	TGTGCCAGTAGTATTGGGTCTAGCAACACAGATACGCAGTATTTT	CASSIGSSNTDTQYF
-	TRBV19	TRBJ2-7	-	14	TGTGCCAGTAGGGGACTTTCGGACTCCTACGAGCAGTACTTC	CASRGLSDSYEQYF
TRBD2	TRBV4-2	TRBJ2-3	once	16	TGTGCCAGCAGCCGAGGGACTAGCGGGAGTTCGGATACGCAGTATTTT	CASSRGTSGSSDTQYF
-	TRBV4-2	TRBJ1-3	many	14	TGTGCCAGCAGCCAAGGGTCCGGTGGAAACACCATATATTTT	CASSQGSGGNTIYF
-	TRBV10-3	TRBJ1-5	few	14	TGTGCCATCAGGACAAGTCCTACAGGTCAGCCCCAGCATTTT	CAIRTSPTGQPQHF
-	TRBV14	TRBJ2-1	-	19	TGTGCCAGCAGCCCGCTCAATCTTAGCGGAAGATTCTCCTACAATGAGCAGTTCTTC	CASSPLNLSGRFSYNEQFF
-	TRBV18	TRBJ2-7	-	16	TGTGCCAGCTCACCATTATCTCAGGCAGGGGACTACGAGCAGTACTTC	CASSPLSQAGDYEQYF
TRBD1	TRBV5-1	TRBJ1-2	-	13	TGCGCCAGCAGCATCGGACAGGGGGATGGCTACACCTTC	CASSIGQGDGYTF
TRBD2	TRBV5-6	TRBJ2-1	-	17	TGTGCCAGCAGCTCAGTTAGCGGGAGAGGGTCCTACAATGAGCAGTTCTTC	CASSSVSGRGSYNEQFF
-	TRBV6-6	TRBJ2-1	-	15	TGTGCCAGCAGTCTCCAGGGAAGCTCCTACAATGAGCAGTTCTTC	CASSLQGSSYNEQFF
-	TRBV4-1	TRBJ2-3	few	13	TGCGCCAGCAAGAGGACTCCGGCAGATACGCAGTATTTT	CASKRTPADTQYF
TRBD2	TRBV7-2	TRBJ2-2	few	15	TGTGCCAGCAGCTTCGCGGGAGTACGGACCGGGGAGCTGTTTTTT	CASSFAGVRTGELFF
-	TRBV14	TRBJ2-3	few	15	TGTGCCAGCAGACCACTCGGGAGCATCACAGATACGCAGTATTTT	CASRPLGSITDTQYF
-	TRBV18	TRBJ1-1	-	16	TGTGCCAGCTCACCCCAGGGAGGGAACGGATACACTGAAGCTTTCTTT	CASSPQGGNGYTEAFF
-	TRBV27	TRBJ1-1	few	16	TGTGCCAGCAGTAAAAACAGGAGCTTCATGAACACTGAAGCTTTCTTT	CASSKNRSFMNTEAFF
TRBD2	TRBV19	TRBJ2-1	few	13	TGTGCCAGTATGTGGGCGGGAGACGTTGAGCAGTTCTTC	CASMWAGDVEQFF
-	TRBV7-9	TRBJ2-2	-	15	TGTGCCAGCAGCCCAGGACAGCTGAACACCGGGGAGCTGTTTTTT	CASSPGQLNTGELFF
TRBD1	TRBV4-3	TRBJ1-2	-	12	TGCGCCAGCGGGGACAGTCGCTATGGCTACACCTTC	CASGDSRYGYTF
TRBD2	TRBV7-9	TRBJ2-3	few	16	TGTGCCAGCAGACCCCGACTAGCGGGGGGCACAGATACGCAGTATTTT	CASRPRLAGGTDTQYF
TRBD2	TRBV4-1	TRBJ2-1	few	16	TGCGCCAGCAGCCAAAGAGTAACTAGCGGGTACAATGAGCAGTTCTTC	CASSQRVTSGYNEQFF
-	TRBV4-3	TRBJ1-3	-	13	TGCGCCAGCAGCCAGGACAGAGGAAACACCATATATTTT	CASSQDRGNTIYF
TRBD1	TRBV7-9	TRBJ1-5	-	16	TGTGCCAGCAGCTTAGGAAGTGGGACAGGGAGACAGCCCCAGCATTTT	CASSLGSGTGRQPQHF
-	TRBV6-6	TRBJ1-1	-	15	TGTGCCAGCAGTTACTCGAGCCAGGGAAACACTGAAGCTTTCTTT	CASSYSSQGNTEAFF
-	TRBV5-1	TRBJ2-4	-	16	TGCGCCAGCAGCCAGACAATGGCGGGCCCCAAAAACATTCAGTACTTC	CASSQTMAGPKNIQYF